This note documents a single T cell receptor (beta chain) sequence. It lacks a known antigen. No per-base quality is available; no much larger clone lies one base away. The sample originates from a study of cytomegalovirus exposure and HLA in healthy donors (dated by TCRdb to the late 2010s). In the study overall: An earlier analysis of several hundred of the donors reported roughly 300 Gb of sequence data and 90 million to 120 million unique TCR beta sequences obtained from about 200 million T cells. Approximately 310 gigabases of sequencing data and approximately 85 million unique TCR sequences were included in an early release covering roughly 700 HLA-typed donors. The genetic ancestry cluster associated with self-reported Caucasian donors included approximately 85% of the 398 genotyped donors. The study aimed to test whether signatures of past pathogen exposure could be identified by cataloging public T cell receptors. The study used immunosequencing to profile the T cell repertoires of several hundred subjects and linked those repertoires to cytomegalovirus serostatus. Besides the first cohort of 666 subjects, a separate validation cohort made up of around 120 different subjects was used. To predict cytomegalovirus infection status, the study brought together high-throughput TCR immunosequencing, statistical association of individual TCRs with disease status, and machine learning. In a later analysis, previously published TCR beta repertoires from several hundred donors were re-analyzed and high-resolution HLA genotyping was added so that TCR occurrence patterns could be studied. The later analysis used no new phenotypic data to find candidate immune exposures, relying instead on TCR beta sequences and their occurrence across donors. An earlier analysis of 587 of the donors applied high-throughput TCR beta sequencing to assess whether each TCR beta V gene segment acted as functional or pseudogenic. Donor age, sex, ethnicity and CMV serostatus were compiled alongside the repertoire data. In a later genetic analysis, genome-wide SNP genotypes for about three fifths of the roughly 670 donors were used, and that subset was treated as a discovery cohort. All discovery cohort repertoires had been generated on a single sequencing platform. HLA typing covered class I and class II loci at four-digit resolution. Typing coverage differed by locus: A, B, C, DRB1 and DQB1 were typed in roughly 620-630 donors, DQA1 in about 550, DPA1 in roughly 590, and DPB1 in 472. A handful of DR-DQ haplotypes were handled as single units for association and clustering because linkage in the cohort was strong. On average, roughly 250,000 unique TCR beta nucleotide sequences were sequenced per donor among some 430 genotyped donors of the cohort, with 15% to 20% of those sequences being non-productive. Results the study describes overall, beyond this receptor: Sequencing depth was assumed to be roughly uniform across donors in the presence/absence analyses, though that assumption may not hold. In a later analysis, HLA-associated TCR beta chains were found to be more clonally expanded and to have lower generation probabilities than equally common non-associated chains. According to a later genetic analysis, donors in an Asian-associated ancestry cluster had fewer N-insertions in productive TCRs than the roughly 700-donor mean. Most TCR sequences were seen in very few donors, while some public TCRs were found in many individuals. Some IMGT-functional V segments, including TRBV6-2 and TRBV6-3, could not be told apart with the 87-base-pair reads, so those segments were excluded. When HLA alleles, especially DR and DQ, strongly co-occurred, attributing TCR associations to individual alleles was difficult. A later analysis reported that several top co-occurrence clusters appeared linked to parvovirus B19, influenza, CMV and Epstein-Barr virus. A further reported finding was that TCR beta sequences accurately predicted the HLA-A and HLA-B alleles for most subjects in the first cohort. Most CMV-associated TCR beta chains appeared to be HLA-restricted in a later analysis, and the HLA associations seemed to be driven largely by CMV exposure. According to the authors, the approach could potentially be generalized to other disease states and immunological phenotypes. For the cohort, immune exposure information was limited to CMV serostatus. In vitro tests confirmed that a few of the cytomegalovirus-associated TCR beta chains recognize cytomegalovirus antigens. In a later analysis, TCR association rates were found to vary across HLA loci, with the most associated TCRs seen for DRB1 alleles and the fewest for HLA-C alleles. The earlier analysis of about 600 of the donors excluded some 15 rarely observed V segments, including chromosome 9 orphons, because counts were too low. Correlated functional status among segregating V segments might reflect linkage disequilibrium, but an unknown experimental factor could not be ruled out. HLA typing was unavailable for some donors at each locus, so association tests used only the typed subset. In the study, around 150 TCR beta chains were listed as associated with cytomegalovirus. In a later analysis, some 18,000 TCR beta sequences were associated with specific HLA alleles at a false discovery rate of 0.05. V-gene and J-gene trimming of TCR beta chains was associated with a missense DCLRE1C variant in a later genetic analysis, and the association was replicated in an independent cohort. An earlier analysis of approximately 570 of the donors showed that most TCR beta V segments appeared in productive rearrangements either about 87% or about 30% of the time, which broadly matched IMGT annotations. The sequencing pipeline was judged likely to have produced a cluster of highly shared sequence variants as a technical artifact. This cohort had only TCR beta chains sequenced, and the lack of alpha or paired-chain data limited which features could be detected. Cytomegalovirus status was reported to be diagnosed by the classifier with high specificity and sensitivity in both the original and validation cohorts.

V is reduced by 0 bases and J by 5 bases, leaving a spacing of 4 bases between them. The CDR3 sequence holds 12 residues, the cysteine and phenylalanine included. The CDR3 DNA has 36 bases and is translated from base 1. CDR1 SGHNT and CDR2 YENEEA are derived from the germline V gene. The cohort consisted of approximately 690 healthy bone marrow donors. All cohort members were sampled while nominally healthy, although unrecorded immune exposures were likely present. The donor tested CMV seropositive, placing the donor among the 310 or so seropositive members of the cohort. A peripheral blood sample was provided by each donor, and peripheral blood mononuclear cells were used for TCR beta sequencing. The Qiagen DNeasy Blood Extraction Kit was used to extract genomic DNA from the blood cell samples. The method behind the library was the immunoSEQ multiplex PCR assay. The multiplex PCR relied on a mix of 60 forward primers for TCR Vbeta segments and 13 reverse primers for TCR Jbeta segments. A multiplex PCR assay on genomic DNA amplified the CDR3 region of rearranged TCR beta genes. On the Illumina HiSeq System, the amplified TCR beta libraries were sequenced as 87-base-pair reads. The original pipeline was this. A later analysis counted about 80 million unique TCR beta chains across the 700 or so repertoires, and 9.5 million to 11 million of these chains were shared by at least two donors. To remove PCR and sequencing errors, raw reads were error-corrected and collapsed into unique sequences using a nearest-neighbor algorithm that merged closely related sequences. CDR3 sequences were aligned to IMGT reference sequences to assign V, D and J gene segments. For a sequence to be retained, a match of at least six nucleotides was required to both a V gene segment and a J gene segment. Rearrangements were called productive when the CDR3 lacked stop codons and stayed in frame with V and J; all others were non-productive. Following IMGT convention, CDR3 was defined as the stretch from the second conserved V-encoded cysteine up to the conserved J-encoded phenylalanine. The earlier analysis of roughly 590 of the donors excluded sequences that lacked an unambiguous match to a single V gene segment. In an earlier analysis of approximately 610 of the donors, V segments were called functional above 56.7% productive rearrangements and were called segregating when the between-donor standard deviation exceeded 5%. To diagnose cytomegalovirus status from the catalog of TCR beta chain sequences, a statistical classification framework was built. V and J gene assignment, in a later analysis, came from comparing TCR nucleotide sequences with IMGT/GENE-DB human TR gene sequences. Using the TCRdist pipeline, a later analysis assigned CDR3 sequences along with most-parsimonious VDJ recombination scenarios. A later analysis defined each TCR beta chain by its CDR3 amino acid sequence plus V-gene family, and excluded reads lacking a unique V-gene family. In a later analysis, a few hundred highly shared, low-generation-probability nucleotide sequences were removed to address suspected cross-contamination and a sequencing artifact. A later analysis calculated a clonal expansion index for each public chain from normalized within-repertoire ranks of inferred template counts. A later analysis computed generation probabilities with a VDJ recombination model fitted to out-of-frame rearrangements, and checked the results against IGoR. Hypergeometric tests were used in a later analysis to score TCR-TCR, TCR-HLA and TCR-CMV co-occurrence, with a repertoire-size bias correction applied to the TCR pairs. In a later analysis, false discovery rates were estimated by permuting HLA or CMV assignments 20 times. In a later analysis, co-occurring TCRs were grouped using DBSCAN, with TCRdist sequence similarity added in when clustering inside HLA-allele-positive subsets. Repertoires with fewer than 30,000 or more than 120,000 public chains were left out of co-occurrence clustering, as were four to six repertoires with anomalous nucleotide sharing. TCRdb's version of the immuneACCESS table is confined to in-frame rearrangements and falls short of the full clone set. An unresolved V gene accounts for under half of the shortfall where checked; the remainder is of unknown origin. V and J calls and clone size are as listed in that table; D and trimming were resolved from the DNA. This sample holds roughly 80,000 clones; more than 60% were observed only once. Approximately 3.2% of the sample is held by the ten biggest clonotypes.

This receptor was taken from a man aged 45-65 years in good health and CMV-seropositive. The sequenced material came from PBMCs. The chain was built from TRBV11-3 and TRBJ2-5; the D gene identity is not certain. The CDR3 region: CASSLDLETQYF. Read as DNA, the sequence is TGTGCCAGCAGCTTAGATCTTGAGACCCAGTACTTC. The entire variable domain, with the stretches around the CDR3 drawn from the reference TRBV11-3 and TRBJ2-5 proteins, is EAGVVQSPRYKIIEKKQPVAFWCNPISGHNTLYWYLQNLGQGPELLIRYENEEAVDDSQLPKDRFSAERLKGVDSTLKIQPAELGDSAVYLCASSLDLETQYFGPGTRLLVL.